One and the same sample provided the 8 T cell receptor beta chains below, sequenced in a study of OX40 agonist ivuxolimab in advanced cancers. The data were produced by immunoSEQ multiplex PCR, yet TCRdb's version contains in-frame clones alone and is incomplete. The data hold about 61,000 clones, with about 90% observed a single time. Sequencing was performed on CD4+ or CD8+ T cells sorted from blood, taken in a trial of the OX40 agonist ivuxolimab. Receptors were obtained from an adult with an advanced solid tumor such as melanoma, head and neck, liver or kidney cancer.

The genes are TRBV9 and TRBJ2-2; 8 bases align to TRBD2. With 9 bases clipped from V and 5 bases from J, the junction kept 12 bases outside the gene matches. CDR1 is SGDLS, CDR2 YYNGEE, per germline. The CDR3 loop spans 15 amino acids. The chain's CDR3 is CATAGAAGGTGELFF. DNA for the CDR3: TGTGCCACCGCGGGGGCGGCGGGAGGAACCGGGGAGCTGTTTTTT.

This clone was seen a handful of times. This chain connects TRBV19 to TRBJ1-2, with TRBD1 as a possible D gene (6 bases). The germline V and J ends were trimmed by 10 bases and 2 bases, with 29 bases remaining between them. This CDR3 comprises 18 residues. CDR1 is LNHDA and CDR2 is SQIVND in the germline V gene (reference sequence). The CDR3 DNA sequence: TGTGCCATCAAAGTATTTAATAGCTTGGGGGGCAGGAACTATGGCTACACCTTC. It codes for CAIKVFNSLGGRNYGYTF.

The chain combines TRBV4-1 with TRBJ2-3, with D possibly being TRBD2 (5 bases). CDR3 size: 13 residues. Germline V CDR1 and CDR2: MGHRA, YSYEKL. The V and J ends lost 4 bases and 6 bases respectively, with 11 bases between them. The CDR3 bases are TGCGCCAGCAGCCTCCGTTGGGAGGATACGCAGTATTTT. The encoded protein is CASSLRWEDTQYF.

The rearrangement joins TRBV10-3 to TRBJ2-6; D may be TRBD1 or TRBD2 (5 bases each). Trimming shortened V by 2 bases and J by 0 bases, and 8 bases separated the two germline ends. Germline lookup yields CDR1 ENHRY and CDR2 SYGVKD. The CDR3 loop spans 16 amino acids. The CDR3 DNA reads TGTGCCATCAGTGAGGAGGGGCCCTCTGGGGCCAACGTCCTGACTTTC. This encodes CAISEEGPSGANVLTF.

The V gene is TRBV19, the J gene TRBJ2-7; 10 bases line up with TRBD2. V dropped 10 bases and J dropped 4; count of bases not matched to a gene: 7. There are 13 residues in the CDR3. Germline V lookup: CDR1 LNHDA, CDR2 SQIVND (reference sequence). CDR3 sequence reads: CATLAGGGYEQYF. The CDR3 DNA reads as TGTGCCACCTTAGCGGGAGGAGGTTACGAGCAGTACTTC.

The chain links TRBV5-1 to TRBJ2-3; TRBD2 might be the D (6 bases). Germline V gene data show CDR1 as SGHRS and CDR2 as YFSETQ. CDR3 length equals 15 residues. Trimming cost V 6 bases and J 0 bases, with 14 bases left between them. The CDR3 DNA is TGCGCCAGCACTGAACCGGGACTTAGCACAGATACGCAGTATTTT. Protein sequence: CASTEPGLSTDTQYF.

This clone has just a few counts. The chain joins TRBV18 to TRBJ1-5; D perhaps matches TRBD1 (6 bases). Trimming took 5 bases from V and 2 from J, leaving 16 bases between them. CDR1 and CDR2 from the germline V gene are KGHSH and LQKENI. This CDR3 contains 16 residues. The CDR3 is CASSSEQGVGNQPQHF. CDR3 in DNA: TGTGCCAGCTCATCAGAACAGGGAGTCGGCAATCAGCCCCAGCATTTT.

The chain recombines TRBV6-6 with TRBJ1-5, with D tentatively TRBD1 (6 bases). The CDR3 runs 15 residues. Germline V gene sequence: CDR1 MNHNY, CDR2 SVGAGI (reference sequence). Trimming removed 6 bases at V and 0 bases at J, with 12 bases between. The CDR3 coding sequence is TGTGCCAGCAGGGACAGTCTTCATAGCAATCAGCCCCAGCATTTT. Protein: CASRDSLHSNQPQHF.